One and the same sample provided the 9 T cell receptor beta chains below, sequenced in a study of T-cell reconstitution after alpha-beta-depleted transplantation in children. Preparing the TCRbeta library involved the use of unique molecular identifiers. TCRdb called the PCR reads again in MiXCR, with one record for every CDR3 protein. This sample has 450,000 to 600,000 distinct CDR3 sequences, with about 17% found just once. The sequenced sample was PBMCs from the stem cell graft donor, obtained from the stem cell graft. Receptors originate from a human donor who donated a stem cell graft to a child with acute lymphoblastic leukemia.

This sequence joins TRBV9 and TRBJ2-1, with TRBD1 identical over 7 bases. Trimming took 3 bases from V and 0 from J; bases not matched to a gene: 3. Germline CDR1 reads SGDLS; CDR2 reads YYNGEE. There are 15 residues in the CDR3. CDR3 region: CASSEQGSSYNEQFF. The CDR3 bases are TGTGCCAGCAGCGAACAGGGGTCCTCCTACAATGAGCAGTTCTTC. The full variable domain, its missing parts supplied by reference TRBV9 and TRBJ2-1, is DSGVTQTPKHLITATGQRVTLRCSPRSGDLSVYWYQQSLDQGLQFLIQYYNGEERAKGNILERFSAQQFPDLHSELNLSSLELGDSALYFCASSEQGSSYNEQFFGPGTRLTVL.

This clonotype was found a few times. The chain couples TRBV7-2 to TRBJ1-5; D gene ambiguous. Germline CDR1 and CDR2: SGHTA and FQGNSA. CDR3 length: 13 residues. The ends were cut back, 5 bases at V and 7 bases at J, with 12 bases in the middle. The CDR3 region is CASSPKGFQPQHF. As DNA, the CDR3 is TGTGCCAGCAGCCCAAAGGGATTCCAGCCCCAGCATTTT.

Many counts were recorded for this clonotype. This sequence joins TRBV5-1 and TRBJ2-7, with D possibly matching TRBD2 (6 bases). Germline CDR1 and CDR2: SGHRS and YFSETQ. The length of the CDR3 is 15 residues. Trimming removed 0 bases at V and 0 bases at J, with 10 bases between. CDR3 residues: CASSLAAGSSYEQYF. CDR3 nucleotides: TGCGCCAGCAGCTTGGCGGCGGGGAGCTCCTACGAGCAGTACTTC.

The gene calls are TRBV18 and TRBJ1-5; D might be TRBD1 (5 bases). Trimming pared 5 bases from V and 3 bases from J, leaving 17 bases between. Germline lookup yields CDR1 KGHSH and CDR2 LQKENI. The CDR3 spans 16 residues. The CDR3 DNA sequence: TGTGCCAGCTCAAAGGTCCCGGGGCTGGACAATCAGCCCCAGCATTTT. Translation: CASSKVPGLDNQPQHF. The full variable domain, its missing parts supplied by reference TRBV18 and TRBJ1-5, is NAGVMQNPRHLVRRRGQEARLRCSPMKGHSHVYWYRQLPEEGLKFMVYLQKENIIDESGMPKERFSAEFPKEGPSILRIQQVVRGDSAAYFCASSKVPGLDNQPQHFGDGTRLSIL.

The rearrangement uses TRBV18 and TRBJ2-7; TRBD1 is a possible D gene (6 bases). CDR3 length: 14 amino acids. Per germline, CDR1 KGHSH and CDR2 LQKENI. The V gene lost 0 bases and the J gene lost 3 bases, with 9 bases spanning the gap. The chain's CDR3 is CASSPPAGDYEQYF. CDR3 in DNA: TGTGCCAGCTCACCACCGGCAGGGGACTACGAGCAGTACTTC.

The chain employs TRBV13 and TRBJ1-2; TRBD1 matches 9 bases. Germline CDR1 is PRHDT and CDR2 is FYEKMQ (reference sequence). This CDR3 has 14 amino acids. The ends lost 5 bases at V and 4 bases at J; junction bases unmatched: 5. CDR3: CASSNGQGPYGYTF. The CDR3 DNA is TGTGCCAGCAGCAACGGACAGGGGCCCTATGGCTACACCTTC.

The CDR3 protein is CASSEASSYNEQFF. The CDR3 region has the DNA TGCGCCAGCAGTGAGGCTAGCTCCTACAATGAGCAGTTCTTC. The chain is built from TRBV10-2 and TRBJ2-1; D unclear. Germline CDR1 reads WSHSY; CDR2 reads SAAADI. The V end was cut by 2 bases, the J end by 0 bases, with 5 bases between. The CDR3 contains 14 residues.

The V gene is TRBV5-1, the J gene TRBJ2-6; D may be TRBD1 or TRBD2 (5 bases each). This CDR3 is built from 16 residues. CDR1 is SGHRS, CDR2 YFSETQ, per germline. Between the trimmed V and J ends, which lost 0 bases and 2 bases, there was a span of 9 bases. Written as DNA, the CDR3 is TGCGCCAGCAGCTTGGCCTGGGGGACTGGGGCCAACGTCCTGACTTTC. It is translated as CASSLAWGTGANVLTF.

The chain is built from TRBV12-3 or TRBV12-4 and TRBJ2-6; the D is unclear. The CDR3 contains 19 residues. V lost 5 bases to trimming and J lost 0 bases, with 20 bases between them. This CDR3 is CASSLTYTTLSSGANVLTF. For the CDR3, the DNA is TGTGCCAGCAGTCTAACTTACACAACCTTAAGCTCTGGGGCCAACGTCCTGACTTTC.